This TCR beta chain derives from a study of a mutant IDH1 vaccine in newly diagnosed glioma. Study in general: Mean patient age was around 40 years; roughly 62% were male and about 40% female.

The time point denotes: week 11, during vaccination. A single vaccine dose contained 300 ug of mutant IDH1 20-mer peptide, and topical imiquimod was used with it. Produced via immunoSEQ multiplex PCR; TCRdb's table is partial and in-frame only. The data contain some 30,000 clones, just under 80% of them singletons. CDR3 size: 15 residues. Trimming stripped 5 bases from V and 4 bases from J, with 18 bases between. Germline CDR1 is MNHNY and CDR2 is SVGAGI (reference sequence). This clone occurred once. Antigen unknown. The material sequenced was PBMCs, taken from a glioma patient whose treatment included an IDH1 peptide vaccine. The TCR originated in a man between 25 and 39 years old with glioma. J is TRBJ2-7 and V is TRBV6-6; D gene unclear. CDR3 residues: CASSPDPSGLYEQYF. The DNA of the CDR3 is TGTGCCAGCAGTCCCGATCCGAGTGGGCTGTACGAGCAGTACTTC.